This entry is about one TCR beta chain. The sample originates from a study of blood T cell repertoires in COVID-19. Across the whole study: Sample material is recorded as cDNA or gDNA derived from T cells, B-cell-depleted T cells, or PBMCs.

Clones were sequenced by immunoSEQ multiplex PCR, and TCRdb holds only the in-frame ones, with some missing. This table has 140,000 to 150,000 clones, roughly 76% appearing once. The CDR3 contains 15 residues. V was shortened by 2 bases and J by 1 base, with 12 bases between the two germline ends. Germline CDR1 SGHKS, CDR2 YYEKEE (reference sequence). The sequence derives from a human donor with acute or convalescent COVID-19. The donor label of this sample is uncertain. The specimen sequenced was peripheral blood. The V gene is TRBV5-5, the J gene TRBJ1-2, with a weak D call TRBD1 (5 bases). CDR3 sequence: CASSFPGLNNYGYTF. Here the CDR3 DNA reads TGTGCCAGCAGCTTCCCAGGGTTAAATAACTATGGCTACACCTTC.